Each of the 25 T cell receptor beta chains below was sequenced from the same sample in a study of blood T cells in healthy people across ages. A second PCR, run for about 7 to 11 cycles, used a sample-barcoded 5' primer plus a J-beta primer mix. TCRdb re-derived calls from the 5' RACE reads in MiXCR, one entry per CDR3 protein. The sample contains 550,000 to 650,000 distinct CDR3 sequences, roughly 30% of which appear only once. The sequencing sample was made of blood. The receptor source for this set is a woman over 75 in good health.

A note on this clonotype: One junction end does not reproduce the germline sequence, and a read error may be involved. This sequence joins TRBV7-9 and TRBJ2-3; 9 bases are a match to TRBD2. Germline CDR1 and CDR2: SEHNR and FQNEAQ (reference sequence). CDR3 size: 16 residues. The DNA for the CDR3 is TGTGCCAGCAGCCTCCTTAGCGGGGGCTTTCGGGATACGCAGTACTTT. Its translation: CASSLLSGGFRDTQYF. Looking up the rest from reference TRBV7-9 and TRBJ2-3 gives the full variable domain: DTGVSQNPRHKITKRGQNVTFRCDPISEHNRLYWYRQTLGQGPEFLTYFQNEAQLEKSRLLSDRFSAERPKGSFSTLEIQRTEQGDSAMYLCASSLLSGGFRDTQYFGPGTRLTVL.

This clonotype was detected only a few times. The chain combines TRBV29-1 with TRBJ1-3; perhaps TRBD1 as D (6 bases). The CDR3 is 15 residues long. Between the trimmed V and J ends, which lost 7 bases and 2 bases, there was a span of 18 bases. Germline V gene sequence: CDR1 SQVTM, CDR2 ANQGSEA. The DNA for the CDR3 is TGCAGCGGGAGCCGGGGAGCAGGGGCTGGAAACACCATATATTTT. Translating it yields CSGSRGAGAGNTIYF. The full variable domain, completed using reference TRBV29-1 and TRBJ1-3, is SAVISQKPSRDICQRGTSLTIQCQVDSQVTMMFWYRQQPGQSLTLIATANQGSEATYESGFVIDKFPISRPNLTFSTLTVSNMSPEDSSIYLCSGSRGAGAGNTIYFGEGSWLTVV.

In its sample, this clonotype was seen many times. The J gene is TRBJ1-6, the V gene TRBV7-9; 9 bases are shared with TRBD1. J lost 9 bases, V lost 5 bases, and 8 bases had no gene match. The CDR3 has 15 residues. Per the germline V gene, CDR1 is SEHNR and CDR2 is FQNEAQ (reference sequence). CDR3 residues: CASSPDRGVGSPLHF. The DNA of the CDR3 is TGTGCCAGCAGCCCGGACAGGGGAGTCGGTTCACCCCTCCACTTT.

The V gene is TRBV28, the J gene TRBJ2-7; D could derive from TRBD1 or TRBD2 (5 bases each). The CDR3 has 12 amino acids. The germline V gene has CDR1 MDHEN and CDR2 SYDVKM. Trimming removed 8 bases at V and 5 bases at J, with 13 bases between. The CDR3 loop is CASGGQGDEQYF. The DNA for the CDR3 is TGTGCCAGCGGTGGGCAGGGAGACGAGCAGTACTTC.

This clonotype has ten or more counts. The rearrangement uses TRBV15 and TRBJ2-3, with D perhaps TRBD1 (6 bases). V lost 3 bases, J lost 6 bases, and 22 bases lay in between. The germline gives CDR1 LNHNV, CDR2 YYDKDF (reference sequence). The CDR3 is 17 amino acids. In DNA, the CDR3 is TGTGCCACCAGCAGCGCACGGCACAGGGTACTGAGTGATACGCAGTATTTT. Amino acids: CATSSARHRVLSDTQYF.

This chain joins TRBV5-1 and TRBJ2-5; 7 nucleotides match TRBD1. CDR3 size: 14 residues. The V gene's germline CDR1 is SGHRS and CDR2 YFSETQ. Germline trimming cut 7 bases from V and 1 base from J; bases unmatched to any gene: 7. The CDR3 sequence is CASGLTGAQETQYF. CDR3 bases: TGCGCCAGCGGCCTTACAGGGGCCCAAGAGACCCAGTACTTC.

This clonotype came up many times. The genes are TRBV2 and TRBJ2-7; D call uncertain. Germline-derived CDR1 and CDR2 are SNHLY and FYNNEI. V lost 3 bases and J 0 bases, leaving 6 bases between the germline ends. This CDR3 comprises 13 residues. CDR3 loop: CASSDPSSYEQYF. The CDR3 DNA follows: TGTGCCAGCAGTGACCCCAGCTCCTACGAGCAGTACTTC.

V is TRBV5-7 and J is TRBJ1-5; D unclear. TRBV5-7 is flagged as an ORF with uncertain function. Trimming cost V 2 bases and J 2 bases, with 11 bases left between them. The CDR3 spans 15 residues. CDR3 sequence (DNA): TGTGCCAGCAGCTTAGGTCAGAGGGGCAATCAGCCCCAGCATTTT. It encodes CASSLGQRGNQPQHF.

Comments on this clonotype: This clone may be a read error of a much larger clone one base away. The chain is built from TRBV9 and TRBJ1-2, with D possibly TRBD1 on 5 matching bases. This CDR3 is built from 14 residues. Germline loops: CDR1 SGDLS, CDR2 YYNGEE. This chain's CDR3 is CANSVGQGTYGYTF. CDR3 nucleotide sequence: TGTGCCAACAGCGTAGGCCAGGGCACGTATGGCTACACCTTC. Using reference TRBV9 and TRBJ1-2 for the parts outside the CDR3, the full variable domain is DSGVTQTPKHLITATGQRVTLRCSPRSGDLSVYWYQQSLDQGLQFLIQYYNGEERAKGNILERFSAQQFPDLHSELNLSSLELGDSALYFCANSVGQGTYGYTFGSGTRLTVV.

This clonotype appeared a few times. A much larger clone lies a single base off, so this may be a read error. The chain uses TRBV3-1 and TRBJ2-4; possible D gene TRBD2, 6 bases. The CDR3 is 14 amino acids. CDR1 LGHDT and CDR2 YNNKEL come from the germline V gene (reference sequence). V was clipped by 5 bases and J by 13 bases, with 21 bases between them. The chain's CDR3 is CASSDAGLTGEQYF. CDR3 in DNA: TGTGCCAGCAGCGACGCCGGACTAACGGGTGAGCAGTACTTC.

As concerns this clonotype: The junction and the germline gene differ at one end; a read error may be behind it. The J gene is TRBJ2-2, the V gene TRBV20-1; D could derive from TRBD1 or TRBD2 (5 bases each). Germline assignment: CDR1 DFQATT and CDR2 SNEGSKA (reference sequence). The length of the CDR3 is 13 residues. The CDR3 coding sequence is TGCAGTGCTCCCCACAGGAACACCGGGGAGCCGTTTTTT. It yields the protein CSAPHRNTGEPFF.

The sample holds a few counts of this clonotype. The rearrangement uses TRBV5-1 and TRBJ2-5, with D perhaps assigned TRBD1 or TRBD2 (5 bases each). The germline gives CDR1 SGHRS, CDR2 YFSETQ. CDR3 length: 14 residues. V was shortened by 4 bases and J by 2 bases, with 12 bases between the two germline ends. Here the CDR3 DNA reads TGCGCCAGCAGCCAAGGGACCGATCAAGAGACCCAGTACTTC. Translated, it gives CASSQGTDQETQYF.

Ten or more counts support this clonotype. The chain uses TRBV5-1 and TRBJ2-3; D may be TRBD2 (6 bases). Germline CDR1 and CDR2: SGHRS and YFSETQ. Trimming cost V 4 bases and J 4 bases, with 13 bases left between them. CDR3 length equals 14 residues. This chain's CDR3 is CASSPPGVADTQYF. The CDR3 DNA follows: TGCGCCAGCAGCCCCCCGGGGGTCGCAGATACGCAGTATTTT.

The chain employs TRBV3-1 and TRBJ1-1; D gene unclear. With 4 bases removed from V and 1 base from J, the gap between germline ends came to 10 bases. Per the germline V gene, CDR1 is LGHDT and CDR2 is YNNKEL (reference sequence). This CDR3 has 14 residues. CDR3 bases: TGTGCCAGCAGCCTAAGAGTGGGGAACACTGAAGCTTTCTTT. As protein: CASSLRVGNTEAFF.

The chain carries TRBV9 and TRBJ1-5, with D tentatively TRBD1 (5 bases). The germline CDR1 and CDR2 sequences are SGDLS and YYNGEE. Trimming took 3 bases from V and 4 from J, leaving 11 bases between them. The CDR3 consists of 14 residues. The CDR3 sequence is CASSAYRGNQPQHF. CDR3 sequence (DNA): TGTGCCAGCAGCGCCTACCGGGGGAATCAGCCCCAGCATTTT.

This clonotype occurred a few times. V usage is TRBV9 and J usage is TRBJ1-1; D not resolved. Per the germline V gene, CDR1 is SGDLS and CDR2 is YYNGEE. Deletions cut 0 bases from V and 7 bases from J, with 10 bases between. The CDR3 length is 13 residues. The CDR3 region is CASSVASRGEAFF. The CDR3 bases are TGTGCCAGCAGCGTAGCCTCCCGGGGTGAAGCTTTCTTT.

This clonotype was detected many times. A much larger clone lies one base from this, so it may be a read error. The chain joins TRBV5-1 to TRBJ2-5; D is unresolved. The V gene's germline CDR1 is SGHRS and CDR2 YFSETQ. The CDR3 consists of 13 residues. V was cut by 5 bases and J by 11 bases, with 19 bases left in between. CDR3 region: CASRSALHYEQYF. In DNA, the CDR3 is TGCGCCAGCAGATCGGCCCTACATTATGAGCAGTACTTC.

This clonotype was recorded at least ten times. The chain couples TRBV29-1 to TRBJ1-2, with TRBD1 as a possible D gene (6 bases). Germline CDR1 and CDR2: SQVTM and ANQGSEA. The CDR3 is made up of 12 amino acids. V was trimmed by 7 bases and J by 8 bases, leaving 17 bases between them. The CDR3 nucleotides read TGCAGCGCTAAACGACAGGTCCGGGGCTACACCTTC. Protein product: CSAKRQVRGYTF.

This chain joins TRBV7-9 and TRBJ1-3; weak D call: TRBD1 (5 bases). Trimming took 6 bases from V and 0 from J, leaving 12 bases between them. The CDR3 is made up of 15 amino acids. CDR1 and CDR2 from the germline V gene are SEHNR and FQNEAQ (reference sequence). CDR3 sequence: CASRDMRSSGNTIYF. The DNA of the CDR3 is TGTGCCAGCAGGGACATGAGGAGCTCTGGAAACACCATATATTTT.

Remarks on this clonotype: This may come from a read error, since a much larger clone is one base off. The rearrangement joins TRBV6-5 to TRBJ2-1, with D maybe TRBD1 (5 bases). CDR1 and CDR2 (germline): MNHEY, SVGAGI. With 8 bases removed from V and 10 bases from J, the gap between germline ends came to 12 bases. This CDR3 spans 11 amino acids. This chain's CDR3 is CASQGQWEQFF. In DNA, the CDR3 is TGTGCCAGCCAGGGCCAATGGGAGCAGTTCTTC.

This chain connects TRBV5-1 to TRBJ2-3; 12 positions agree with TRBD2. The trim removed 3 bases at V and 1 base at J, leaving 6 bases unmatched. There are 17 residues in the CDR3. The germline V gene has CDR1 SGHRS and CDR2 YFSETQ. CDR3 coding DNA: TGCGCCAGCAGCTCAGGACTAGCGGGACCCGGCACAGATACGCAGTATTTT. It translates to CASSSGLAGPGTDTQYF.

A word on this clonotype: At one end, the junction sequence differs from germline, possibly due to a read error. In nucleotides, the CDR3 is TGTGCCAACAGTTACGACGGGAGGAATGGCTACACCTTC. Protein sequence: CANSYDGRNGYTF. The rearrangement links TRBV6-6 to TRBJ1-2; D not resolved. Germline V gene data show CDR1 as MNHNY and CDR2 as SVGAGI (reference sequence). The CDR3 has 13 residues.

To note about this clonotype: A read error may be the cause here, since a much bigger clone is one base away. The V gene is TRBV7-8, the J gene TRBJ1-5; 7 bases fit TRBD1. This CDR3 spans 14 amino acids. Losses at the gene ends were 4 bases for V and 3 bases for J; bases not matched to a gene: 3. CDR1 SGHVS and CDR2 FQNEAQ come from the germline V gene. The CDR3 nucleotides read TGTGCCAGCAGCTGTGGACAGGACAATCAGCCCCAGCATTTT. Its translation is CASSCGQDNQPQHF. Looking up the rest from reference TRBV7-8 and TRBJ1-5 gives the full variable domain: GAGVSQSPRYKVAKRGQDVALRCDPISGHVSLFWYQQALGQGPEFLTYFQNEAQLDKSGLPSDRFFAERPEGSVSTLKIQRTQQEDSAVYLCASSCGQDNQPQHFGDGTRLSIL.

This clonotype was detected many times. This rearrangement joins TRBV7-2 to TRBJ1-2, with a possible D match to TRBD1 (5 bases). Between the trimmed V and J ends, which lost 1 base and 2 bases, there was a span of 5 bases. The CDR3 is made up of 13 amino acids. Germline CDR1 and CDR2: SGHTA and FQGNSA. The CDR3 DNA reads as TGTGCCAGCAGCTTAGGGGGGAACTATGGCTACACCTTC. Translated: CASSLGGNYGYTF.

This clonotype has a count of ten or more. The CDR3: CASSPRQKQDYEQYF. The CDR3 DNA follows: TGTGCCAGCAGCCCCAGACAGAAGCAAGACTACGAGCAGTACTTC. The chain uses TRBV6-6 and TRBJ2-7; tentative D call: TRBD1 (5 bases). The CDR3 is 15 residues long. Trimming left V 6 bases short and J 3 bases short, with 18 bases between. The germline gives CDR1 MNHNY, CDR2 SVGAGI (reference sequence).